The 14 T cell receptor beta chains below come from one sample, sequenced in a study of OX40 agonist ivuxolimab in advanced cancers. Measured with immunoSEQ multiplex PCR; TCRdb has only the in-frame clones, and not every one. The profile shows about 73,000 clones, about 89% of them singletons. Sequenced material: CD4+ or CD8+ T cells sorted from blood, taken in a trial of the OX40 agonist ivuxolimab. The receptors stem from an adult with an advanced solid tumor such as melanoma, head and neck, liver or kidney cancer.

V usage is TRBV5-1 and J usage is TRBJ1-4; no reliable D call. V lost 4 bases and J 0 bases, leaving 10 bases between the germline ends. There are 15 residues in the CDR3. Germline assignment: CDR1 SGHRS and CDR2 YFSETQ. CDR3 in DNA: TGCGCCAGCAGCCCCCAGAGAGCAACTAATGAAAAACTGTTTTTT. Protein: CASSPQRATNEKLFF.

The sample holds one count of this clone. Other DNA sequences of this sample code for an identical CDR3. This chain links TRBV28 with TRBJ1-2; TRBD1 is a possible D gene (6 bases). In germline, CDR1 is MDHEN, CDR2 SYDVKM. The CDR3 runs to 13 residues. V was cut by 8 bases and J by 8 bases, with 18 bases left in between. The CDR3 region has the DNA TGTGCCAGCGTTCGGGGGCCCCGGATAGGCTACACCTTC. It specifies CASVRGPRIGYTF.

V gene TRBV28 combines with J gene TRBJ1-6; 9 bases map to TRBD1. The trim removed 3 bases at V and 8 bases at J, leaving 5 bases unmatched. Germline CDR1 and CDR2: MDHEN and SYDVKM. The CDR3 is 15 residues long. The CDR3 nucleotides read TGTGCCAGCAGTTTCCATAGGACAGGGGATTCACCCCTCCACTTT. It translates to CASSFHRTGDSPLHF.

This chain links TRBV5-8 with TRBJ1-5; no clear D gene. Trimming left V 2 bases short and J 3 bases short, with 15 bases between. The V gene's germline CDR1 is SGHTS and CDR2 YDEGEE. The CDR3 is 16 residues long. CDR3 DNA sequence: TGTGCCAGCAGCTTTGACATCCCAGGAGTCAATCAGCCCCAGCATTTT. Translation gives CASSFDIPGVNQPQHF. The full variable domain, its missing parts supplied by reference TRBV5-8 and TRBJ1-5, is EAGVTQSPTHLIKTRGQQATLRCSPISGHTSVYWYQQALGLGLQFLLWYDEGEERNRGNFPPRFSGRQFPNYSSELNVNALELEDSALYLCASSFDIPGVNQPQHFGDGTRLSIL.

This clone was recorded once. Here the CDR3 reads CASSSIWTATSTDTQYF. The CDR3 region has the DNA TGTGCCAGCAGTTCCATCTGGACAGCCACTAGCACAGATACGCAGTATTTT. The rearrangement joins TRBV28 to TRBJ2-3, with D possibly matching TRBD1 (6 bases). V lost 4 bases to trimming and J lost 0 bases, with 17 bases between them. This CDR3 is 17 amino acids long. Germline CDR1 MDHEN, CDR2 SYDVKM.

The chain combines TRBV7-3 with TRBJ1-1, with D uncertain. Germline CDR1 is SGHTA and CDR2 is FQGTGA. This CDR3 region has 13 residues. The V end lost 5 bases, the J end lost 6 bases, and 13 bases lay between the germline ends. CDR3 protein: CASSRPGSPEAFF. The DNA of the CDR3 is TGTGCCAGCAGCAGACCCGGGTCCCCTGAAGCTTTCTTT.

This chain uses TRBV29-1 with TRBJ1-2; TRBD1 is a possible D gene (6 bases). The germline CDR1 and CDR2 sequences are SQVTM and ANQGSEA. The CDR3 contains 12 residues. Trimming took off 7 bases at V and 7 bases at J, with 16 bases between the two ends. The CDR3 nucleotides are TGCAGCGCCCCCTTAGGGGGAATTGGCTACACCTTC. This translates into CSAPLGGIGYTF.

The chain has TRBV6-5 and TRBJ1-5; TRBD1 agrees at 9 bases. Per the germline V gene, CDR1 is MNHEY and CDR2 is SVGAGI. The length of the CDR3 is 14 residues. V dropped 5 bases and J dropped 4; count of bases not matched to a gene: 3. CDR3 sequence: CASSTGGRNQPQHF. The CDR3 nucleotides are TGTGCCAGCAGTACAGGGGGCCGAAATCAGCCCCAGCATTTT.

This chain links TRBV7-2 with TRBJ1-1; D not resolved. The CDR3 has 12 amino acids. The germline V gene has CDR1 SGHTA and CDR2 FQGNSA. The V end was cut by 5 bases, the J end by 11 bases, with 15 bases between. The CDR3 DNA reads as TGTGCCAGCAGCATAGTGCGGTCGATGGCTTTCTTT. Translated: CASSIVRSMAFF.

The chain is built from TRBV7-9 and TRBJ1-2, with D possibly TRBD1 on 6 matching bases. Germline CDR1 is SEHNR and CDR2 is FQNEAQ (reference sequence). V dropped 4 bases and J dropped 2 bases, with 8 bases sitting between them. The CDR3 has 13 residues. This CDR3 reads CASSSQGNYGYTF. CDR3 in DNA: TGTGCCAGCAGCTCACAGGGAAACTATGGCTACACCTTC.

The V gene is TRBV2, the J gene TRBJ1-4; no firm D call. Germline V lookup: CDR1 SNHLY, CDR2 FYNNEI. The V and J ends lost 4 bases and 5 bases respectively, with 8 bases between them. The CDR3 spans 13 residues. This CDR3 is CASSGRGNEKLFF. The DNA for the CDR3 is TGTGCCAGCAGTGGGCGAGGGAATGAAAAACTGTTTTTT.

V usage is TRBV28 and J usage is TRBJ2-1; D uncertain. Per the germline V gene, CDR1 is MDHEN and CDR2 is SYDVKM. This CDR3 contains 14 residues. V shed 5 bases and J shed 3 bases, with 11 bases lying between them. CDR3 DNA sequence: TGTGCCAGCAGTCCTGCAGGTAGCTACAATGAGCAGTTCTTC. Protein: CASSPAGSYNEQFF.

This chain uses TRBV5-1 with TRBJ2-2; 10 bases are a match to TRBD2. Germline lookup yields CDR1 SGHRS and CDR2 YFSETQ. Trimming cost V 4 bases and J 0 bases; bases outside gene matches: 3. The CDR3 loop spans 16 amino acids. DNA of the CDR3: TGCGCCAGCAGCAAGGGACTAGCGACGAACACCGGGGAGCTGTTTTTT. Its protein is CASSKGLATNTGELFF.

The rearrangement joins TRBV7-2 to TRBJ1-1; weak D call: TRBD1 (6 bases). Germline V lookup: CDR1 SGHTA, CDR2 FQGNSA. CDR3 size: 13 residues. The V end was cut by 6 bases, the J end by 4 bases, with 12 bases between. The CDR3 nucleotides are TGTGCCAGCAGGCCGACAGGAACCACTGAAGCTTTCTTT. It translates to CASRPTGTTEAFF.